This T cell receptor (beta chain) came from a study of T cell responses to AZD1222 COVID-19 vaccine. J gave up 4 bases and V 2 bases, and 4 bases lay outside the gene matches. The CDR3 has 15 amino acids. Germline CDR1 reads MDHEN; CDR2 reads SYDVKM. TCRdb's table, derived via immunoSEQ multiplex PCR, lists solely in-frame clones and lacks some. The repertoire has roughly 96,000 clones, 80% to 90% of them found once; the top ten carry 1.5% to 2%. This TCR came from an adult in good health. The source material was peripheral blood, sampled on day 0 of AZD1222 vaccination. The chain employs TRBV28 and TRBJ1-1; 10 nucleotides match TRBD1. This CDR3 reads CASSLGTGVFTEAFF. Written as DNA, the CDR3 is TGTGCCAGCAGTTTAGGGACAGGGGTCTTCACTGAAGCTTTCTTT.